The rows below give T cell receptor beta chains drawn from one sample of a study of tumor-infiltrating lymphocytes in primary liver carcinoma. TCRdb reprocessed the multiplex PCR reads via MiXCR and lists one record per CDR3 protein. The profile covers 100,000 or so distinct CDR3 sequences, with around 73% appearing a single time and around 12% taken by the ten largest. Specimen: liver tumor tissue from sampling region 2. These receptor sequences come from a woman aged 55-69 years with primary liver carcinoma and hepatitis B virus infection. The conserved cysteine and the conserved F or W are not part of the CDR3 here. The size entry is marked missing in some rows and otherwise reads once, few, many or a size class.

CDR3 protein | J gene | V gene | clone size
ASTSLPTEAI | TRBJ1-1 | TRBV28 | .
ASSLRGPNTEAF | TRBJ1-1 | TRBV12-3/TRBV12-4 | many
ANSPDLRCREQF | TRBJ2-1 | TRBV11-2 | .
ASSLFQGEAGTQY | TRBJ2-3 | TRBV11-3 | medium-sized
ASSLRSLTYEQY | TRBJ2-7 | TRBV12-3/TRBV12-4 | .
AGSLGQGSYEQY | TRBJ2-7 | TRBV6-6 | .
SGGTGVGGYT | TRBJ1-2 | TRBV29-1 | many
ASNLRRAGTNVLT | TRBJ2-6 | TRBV12-3/TRBV12-4 | .
ASRTRDSPASGNTIY | TRBJ1-3 | TRBV6-6 | .
ASSYSPTGGLSPLH | TRBJ1-6 | TRBV6-5 | many
ASSLGASNQPQH | TRBJ1-5 | TRBV5-1 | many
ASNLVNENTEAF | TRBJ1-1 | TRBV7-9 | .
ASSRTSSGRVYEQY | TRBJ2-7 | TRBV5-1 | many
ASSQDQGASGNTIY | TRBJ1-3 | TRBV14 | many
SVGSNQQETKY | TRBJ2-5 | TRBV29-1 | .